This T cell receptor (beta chain) was recorded in a study of CD8 T cells in ankylosing spondylitis. This clonotype occurred a few times. Its antigen remains unknown. Study-wide points: Earlier work had already found some motif variants in reactive arthritis synovial fluid and blood. Matched ankylosing spondylitis synovial fluid reportedly showed significant enrichment of disease-linked clones. Ankylosing spondylitis blood seemed to carry a telltale TCR beta motif made of roughly eight highly homologous variants.

TCR beta libraries were made by quantitative 5'-RACE with molecular barcodes. TCRdb independently ran MiXCR on the 5' RACE reads; one entry per CDR3 protein. The data hold approximately 300,000 distinct CDR3 sequences, with approximately 20% observed a single time. Germline V gene data show CDR1 as MNHEY and CDR2 as SMNVEV (reference sequence). The CDR3 has 17 amino acids. The ends lost 0 bases at V and 2 bases at J; junction bases unmatched: 5. This TCR derives from a male donor with ankylosing spondylitis or in good health (not recorded which). The sample comprised blood, either unsorted or a sorted T cell fraction (not recorded which). This sequence joins TRBV27 and TRBJ2-3, with TRBD2 matching 10 bases. In DNA, the CDR3 is TGTGCCAGCAGTTTATCACGAGCGGGAGGGTTCACAGATACGCAGTATTTT. Amino acids: CASSLSRAGGFTDTQYF.